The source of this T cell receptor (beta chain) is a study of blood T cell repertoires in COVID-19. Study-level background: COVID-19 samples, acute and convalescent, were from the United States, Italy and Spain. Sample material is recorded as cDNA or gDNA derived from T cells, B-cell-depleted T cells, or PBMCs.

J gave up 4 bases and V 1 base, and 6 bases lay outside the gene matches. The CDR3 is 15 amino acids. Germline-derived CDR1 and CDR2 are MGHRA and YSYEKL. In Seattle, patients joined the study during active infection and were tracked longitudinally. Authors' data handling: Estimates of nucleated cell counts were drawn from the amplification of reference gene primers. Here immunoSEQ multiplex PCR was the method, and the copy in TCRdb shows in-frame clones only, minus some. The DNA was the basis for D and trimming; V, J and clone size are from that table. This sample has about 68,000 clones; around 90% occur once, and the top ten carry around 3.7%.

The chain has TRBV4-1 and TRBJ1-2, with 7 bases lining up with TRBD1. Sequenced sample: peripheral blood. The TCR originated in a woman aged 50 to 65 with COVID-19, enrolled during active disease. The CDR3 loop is CASSQATGESYGYTF. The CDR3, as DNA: TGCGCCAGCAGCCAAGCCACAGGGGAATCCTATGGCTACACCTTC.